The clone carrying this TCR beta chain has a handful of counts. The antigen is unknown. The CDR3 is 17 amino acids. The ends lost 1 base at V and 2 bases at J; junction bases unmatched: 11. The V gene's germline CDR1 is SGHRS and CDR2 YFSETQ. The sample belongs to a study of beta chain features in type 1 diabetes. Broader study findings: Shortening of TCRB CDR3s, moderate but significant, appeared in all four CD4+ subsets of Type 1 diabetes patients.

Expressed TCRB transcripts got sequenced, as all isolated RNA was reverse transcribed. Profiling relied on immunoSEQ multiplex PCR, and the TCRdb table lists in-frame clones only, not all of them. The data hold a few hundred thousand clones, with roughly a fifth observed a single time. Sequencing input: naive CD4+ T cells from blood. The TCR sequence derives from a woman younger than 35 in good health. The J gene is TRBJ2-5, the V gene TRBV5-1, with TRBD1 identical over 7 bases. CDR3 DNA: TGCGCCAGCAGCTTGAGAGGGACAGCGAAAAGACAAGAGACCCAGTACTTC. Translated, it gives CASSLRGTAKRQETQYF. Complete variable domain (other parts from reference TRBV5-1 and TRBJ2-5): KAGVTQTPRYLIKTRGQQVTLSCSPISGHRSVSWYQQTPGQGLQFLFEYFSETQRNKGNFPGRFSGRQFSNSRSEMNVSTLELGDSALYLCASSLRGTAKRQETQYFGPGTRLLVL.